What follows are 14 T cell receptor beta chains derived from one specimen sequenced in a study of identical twins. Each CDR3 protein is one row after TCRdb ran MiXCR on the 5' RACE reads. The profile shows about 280,000 distinct CDR3 sequences, roughly 8.6% of them singletons. The same sample was also studied in work on yellow fever vaccine responses in identical twins.

The source material was memory (CD45RO+) T cells sorted from blood. These receptor sequences come from a woman in her late teens or twenties in good health.

This clonotype showed up many times. The V and J genes are TRBV5-1 and TRBJ2-3, with 10 bases matching TRBD2. Germline CDR1 is SGHRS and CDR2 is YFSETQ. The CDR3 length is 15 residues. V lost 3 bases and J lost 0; bases outside the gene matches: 1. The DNA of the CDR3 is TGCGCCAGCAGCTCACTAGCGGGGAGCACAGATACGCAGTATTTT. It translates to CASSSLAGSTDTQYF. The variable domain in full, with the rest retrieved from reference TRBV5-1 and TRBJ2-3, is KAGVTQTPRYLIKTRGQQVTLSCSPISGHRSVSWYQQTPGQGLQFLFEYFSETQRNKGNFPGRFSGRQFSNSRSEMNVSTLELGDSALYLCASSSLAGSTDTQYFGPGTRLTVL.

This clonotype was observed at least ten times. V and J are TRBV29-1 and TRBJ1-2; D call uncertain. The CDR3 has 11 residues. Germline CDR1 and CDR2: SQVTM and ANQGSEA. Trimming left V 8 bases short and J 8 bases short, with 15 bases between. CDR3 coding DNA: TGCAGCTCGAGGGCAGGATCCGGCTACACCTTC. Translating it yields CSSRAGSGYTF. The whole variable domain, filled in from reference TRBV29-1 and TRBJ1-2, reads SAVISQKPSRDICQRGTSLTIQCQVDSQVTMMFWYRQQPGQSLTLIATANQGSEATYESGFVIDKFPISRPNLTFSTLTVSNMSPEDSSIYLCSSRAGSGYTFGSGTRLTVV.

V usage is TRBV6-1 and J usage is TRBJ2-1; 14 bases align to TRBD2. Germline V gives CDR1 MNHNS, CDR2 SASEGT. V gave up 5 bases and J gave up 7 bases; unmatched junction bases: 4. The CDR3 loop spans 15 amino acids. The CDR3, as DNA: TGTGCCAGCAGTCCGGGGACTAGCGGGAGAAATGAGCAGTTCTTC. Protein: CASSPGTSGRNEQFF.

This clonotype was seen a handful of times. The chain employs TRBV11-3 and TRBJ2-7; D perhaps matches TRBD2 (6 bases). Germline V gene lookup returns CDR1 SGHNT and CDR2 YENEEA. The CDR3 consists of 14 residues. The V gene lost 1 base and the J gene lost 3 bases, with 10 bases spanning the gap. The CDR3 region has the DNA TGTGCCAGCAGCTTAGTGGACGGGAGCTACGAGCAGTACTTC. Translating it yields CASSLVDGSYEQYF.

The sample holds a few counts of this clonotype. This chain connects TRBV20-1 to TRBJ2-7; tentatively, D is TRBD1 or TRBD2 (5 bases each). Per germline, CDR1 DFQATT and CDR2 SNEGSKA (reference sequence). The germline V and J ends were trimmed by 4 bases and 0 bases, with 19 bases remaining between them. This CDR3 region has 16 residues. Written as DNA, the CDR3 is TGCAGTGCTAAGGCCCTCGGGACGGCAAGCTCCTACGAGCAGTACGTC. Amino acids: CSAKALGTASSYEQYV.

This clonotype was seen more than once but under ten times. The chain combines TRBV2 with TRBJ1-2, with no clear D. The CDR3 is made up of 14 amino acids. V lost 2 bases to trimming and J lost 2 bases, with 9 bases between them. The germline CDR1 and CDR2 sequences are SNHLY and FYNNEI. The CDR3 sequence is CASSERSGNYGYTF. For the CDR3, the DNA is TGTGCCAGCAGTGAAAGGTCAGGCAACTATGGCTACACCTTC.

Ten or more counts support this clonotype. This chain links TRBV6-5 with TRBJ2-2; D not resolved. CDR3 length equals 17 residues. Germline loops: CDR1 MNHEY, CDR2 SVGAGI. Trimming removed 1 base at V and 2 bases at J, with 14 bases between. CDR3 bases: TGTGCCAGCAGTTACTGGGCAGCATTATCTAACACCGGGGAGCTGTTTTTT. Residues: CASSYWAALSNTGELFF.

The V gene is TRBV5-4, the J gene TRBJ2-2; TRBD2 matches at 10 bases. CDR1 is SGHNT and CDR2 is YYREEE in the germline V gene (reference sequence). The CDR3 extends over 19 amino acids. V was clipped by 3 bases and J by 3 bases; unmatched bases: 14. This CDR3 reads CASSWNSGRALGDTGELFF. Here the CDR3 DNA reads TGTGCCAGCAGCTGGAACAGCGGGAGGGCTCTGGGGGACACCGGGGAGCTGTTTTTT.

This clonotype has only a few counts. The chain combines TRBV7-3 with TRBJ2-1; the match to TRBD2 covers 7 bases. The V gene end was trimmed by 5 bases and the J gene end by 6 bases; junction bases not matched to a gene: 7. The germline CDR1 and CDR2 sequences are SGHTA and FQGTGA. This CDR3 is built from 14 residues. In DNA form, the CDR3 reads TGTGCCAGCAGCGCCGGGGGAGGGGTCAATGAGCAGTTCTTC. It translates to CASSAGGGVNEQFF. Full variable domain (rest looked up from reference TRBV7-3 and TRBJ2-1): GAGVSQTPSNKVTEKGKYVELRCDPISGHTALYWYRQSLGQGPEFLIYFQGTGAADDSGLPNDRFFAVRPEGSVSTLKIQRTERGDSAVYLCASSAGGGVNEQFFGPGTRLTVL.

This clonotype was detected many times. This chain links TRBV18 with TRBJ2-7, with D unclear. Between the trimmed V and J ends, which lost 4 bases and 10 bases, there was a span of 11 bases. Germline values: CDR1 KGHSH, CDR2 LQKENI. The CDR3 covers 11 residues. In DNA, the CDR3 is TGTGCCAGCTCACAAGACCCTATTCAGTACTTC. The encoded protein is CASSQDPIQYF.

This clonotype was counted many times. This rearrangement joins TRBV29-1 to TRBJ1-1; 7 bases align to TRBD1. Trimming removed 4 bases from V and 1 base from J; junction bases left unmatched: 6. Germline-derived CDR1 and CDR2 are SQVTM and ANQGSEA. The length of the CDR3 is 14 residues. CDR3 in DNA: TGCAGCGTTGTCGATGGGACAGAGAACACTGAAGCTTTCTTT. It translates to CSVVDGTENTEAFF.

The table lists this clonotype with many counts. The V gene is TRBV20-1, the J gene TRBJ2-1, with D tentatively TRBD1 (5 bases). The CDR3 contains 14 residues. The germline V gene has CDR1 DFQATT and CDR2 SNEGSKA (reference sequence). Trimming left V 0 bases short and J 8 bases short, with 14 bases between. The CDR3 loop reads CSARDRQGIHEQFF. The CDR3, as DNA: TGCAGTGCTAGAGATAGGCAGGGTATACATGAGCAGTTCTTC.

This clonotype was found a few times. The rearrangement links TRBV11-2 to TRBJ1-1; TRBD1 might be the D (6 bases). Germline values: CDR1 SGHAT, CDR2 FQNNGV. This CDR3 has 17 residues. The V end lost 3 bases, the J end lost 7 bases, and 24 bases lay between the germline ends. The CDR3, as DNA: TGTGCCAGCAGCTTCCTGGGAGGGGGGGCCCGGGGAGGTGAAGCTTTCTTT. This gives the protein CASSFLGGGARGGEAFF.

The sample holds many counts of this clonotype. The chain combines TRBV28 with TRBJ1-2; D possibly corresponds to TRBD1 (5 bases). There are 15 residues in the CDR3. Germline CDR1 MDHEN, CDR2 SYDVKM. V was clipped by 4 bases and J by 8 bases, with 20 bases between them. This CDR3 reads CASSSNPGTSFGYTF. The CDR3 DNA is TGTGCCAGCAGTTCAAATCCGGGGACCTCCTTCGGCTACACCTTC.